Described below is a single T cell receptor beta chain sequence and its context. This clonotype was observed many times. Its antigen remains undetermined. Per-base quality was not reported, and no clone a single base away is much larger than it. These data come from a study of response to subunit inactivated influenza vaccine listed by TCRdb under 2018. Turning to the overall study: Deep quantitative T cell receptor repertoire profiling was used in the study to track responses to a trivalent subunit inactivated influenza vaccine. Results and caveats for the whole study, not just this receptor: The authors proposed that each seasonal influenza vaccination may bring in only a limited number of new T cells.

The germline V gene provides CDR1 SGHAT and CDR2 FQNNGV. The germline V and J ends show losses of 5 bases and 6 bases respectively, and no gene match explains 13 bases of the junction. Reading from cysteine to phenylalanine, the CDR3 counts 15 amino acids. Only CDR3 DNA remains: 45 bases, in frame from the first base. Library generation was performed with RT-PCR. Sequenced using an Illumina HiSeq 2500. TCRdb itself trimmed the public reads at Q25 with fastp, ran MiXCR and retained productive beta chains. Each CDR3 protein gets just one entry, which takes the most common genes and DNA from the rows behind it. Within this sample are fewer than 800,000 distinct CDR3 sequences, with around a sixth of them counted one time only. Together, the top ten hold around 10% of the sample.

Sample: PBMCs from blood, taken 11 to 12 days after vaccination. This clonotype was sampled from a man between 50 and 59 years old who received an inactivated influenza vaccine. Donor details come from another sample of the same person, matched by shared clones. Recombination joined TRBV11-2 with TRBJ2-7; a stretch of 7 junction bases matches TRBD1. The CDR3 corresponds to CASSLHLTGLIEQYF. The DNA reads as follows: TGTGCCAGCAGCCTTCATTTGACAGGGCTCATCGAGCAGTACTTC.